The clone carrying this T cell receptor beta chain has more than one count but fewer than ten. The antigen remains unidentified. The data stem from a study of beta chain features in type 1 diabetes. Looking at the study overall: All of the samples together had 107,917,701 sorted cells examined.

Broader study findings: Unsettled here was the matter of whether HLA type influences TCRB rearrangement. Shorter TCRB CDR3s, moderately but significantly so, were found in Type 1 diabetes patients in all four CD4+ subsets. High TCR expression in some cells could lead to their over-representation in cDNA sequencing.

Every participating donor gave one draw, a heparinised blood sample averaging about 100 mL. Isolated RNA was reverse transcribed in full, so expressed TCRB transcripts were sequenced. TCRdb's copy holds only in-frame clones and misses some; the assay was immunoSEQ multiplex PCR. Counted here are a few hundred thousand clones, over 9% occurring once; the ten biggest clones make up 0.6%. Germline loops: CDR1 MNHNY, CDR2 SVGAGI (reference sequence). The CDR3 length is 14 residues. After removal of 10 bases from V and 5 bases from J, the junction contained 11 bases not matched to a gene. The TCR comes from a man aged 25 to 45 with type 1 diabetes. The sample comprised central memory CD4+ T cells from blood. V and J are TRBV6-6 and TRBJ2-7, with TRBD2 matching 10 bases. The CDR3 protein is CAIGSSGSRNEQYF. The CDR3, as DNA: TGTGCCATCGGATCTAGCGGGAGTAGGAACGAGCAGTACTTC.